This TCR beta chain was profiled in a study of blood T cell repertoires in COVID-19. At the level of the study: The United States, Italy and Spain supplied acute and convalescent COVID-19 samples. T cells, B-cell-depleted T cells, or PBMCs supplied cDNA or gDNA.

The CDR3 is 13 residues long. Germline assignment: CDR1 SNHLY and CDR2 FYNNEI. Trimming took 4 bases from V and 2 from J, leaving 8 bases between them. The assay was immunoSEQ multiplex PCR, and TCRdb's table has in-frame clones only and misses some. The table includes 310,000 or so clones, approximately 90% detected once. Patients of the Seattle cohort, enrolled during active infection, were followed longitudinally. This chain uses TRBV2 with TRBJ1-2, with a possible D match to TRBD1 (5 bases). This clonotype originated in a woman under 40 with COVID-19, enrolled during active disease. The sequenced sample was peripheral blood. The CDR3 DNA reads as TGTGCCAGCAGTGGGGGGGACAACTATGGCTACACCTTC. Its translation is CASSGGDNYGYTF.